This passage covers 20 T cell receptor beta chains from one sample sequenced in a study of shared clonotypes between healthy human individuals (dated by TCRdb to the early 2020s). For the CD8 naive samples, CD45RO-negative cells were positively selected for CCR7, yielding a CD45RA+CCR7+ population from which TemRA cells were excluded. The library was built by means of the immunoSEQ multiplex PCR assay. TCRdb provides this immuneACCESS table in a form limited to in-frame rearrangements. Some clones are lacking; in checked studies, under half of them reflect an unresolved V gene, and why the rest are absent is not known. Here the sample has almost 700,000 clones; around 92% occur a single time. 24% of the sample is taken by the ten largest. Sequencing used naive CD8+ T cells sorted from blood. The intended sense of this specimen's cell subset or site label: CD45RA+CCR7+. These TCRs come from a man under 40 in good health.

This chain uses TRBV7-9 with TRBJ2-1; 10 nucleotides agree with TRBD2. This CDR3 contains 16 residues. J lost 2 bases, V lost 5 bases, and 6 bases had no gene match. Germline-derived CDR1 and CDR2 are SEHNR and FQNEAQ (reference sequence). This chain's CDR3 is CASSELAGGTYNEQFF. The CDR3 DNA follows: TGTGCCAGCAGCGAGTTAGCGGGAGGTACCTACAATGAGCAGTTCTTC.

V is TRBV27 and J is TRBJ2-7, with 7 nucleotides matching TRBD1. The ends lost 4 bases at V and 1 base at J; junction bases unmatched: 4. CDR1 MNHEY and CDR2 SMNVEV come from the germline V gene (reference sequence). This CDR3 contains 14 residues. The CDR3, as DNA: TGTGCCAGCAGTTACCAACAGGGGTCCTACGAGCAGTACTTC. The encoded protein is CASSYQQGSYEQYF.

This chain joins TRBV7-9 and TRBJ1-4, with a possible D match to TRBD1 (5 bases). This CDR3 spans 14 amino acids. Deletions cut 8 bases from V and 8 bases from J, with 18 bases between. From germline, CDR1 is SEHNR and CDR2 FQNEAQ (reference sequence). As DNA, the CDR3 is TGTGCCAGCCACCAGTTAGGGGTAGGGGAAAAACTGTTTTTT. This gives the protein CASHQLGVGEKLFF.

The chain combines TRBV29-1 with TRBJ2-7; D uncertain. The CDR3 is 13 residues long. Germline loops: CDR1 SQVTM, CDR2 ANQGSEA. Trimming took off 4 bases at V and 2 bases at J, with 12 bases between the two ends. The CDR3 sequence: CSVVLENTYEQYF. The CDR3 DNA follows: TGCAGCGTTGTACTCGAGAATACCTACGAGCAGTACTTC.

The chain uses TRBV9 and TRBJ2-1, with 7 positions matching TRBD2. The CDR3 length is 12 residues. In germline, CDR1 is SGDLS, CDR2 YYNGEE. J was trimmed by 11 bases and V by 4 bases; bases with no gene match: 6. CDR3 sequence reads: CASSPSGLQQFF. The CDR3 DNA is TGTGCCAGCAGCCCCTCGGGACTACAGCAGTTCTTC. Full variable domain (rest looked up from reference TRBV9 and TRBJ2-1): DSGVTQTPKHLITATGQRVTLRCSPRSGDLSVYWYQQSLDQGLQFLIQYYNGEERAKGNILERFSAQQFPDLHSELNLSSLELGDSALYFCASSPSGLQQFFGPGTRLTVL.

This chain joins TRBV7-9 and TRBJ1-5, with no clear D. CDR3 length equals 17 residues. Germline CDR1 reads SEHNR; CDR2 reads FQNEAQ (reference sequence). Trimming left V 4 bases short and J 0 bases short, with 16 bases between. The CDR3: CASSSAGGRYSNQPQHF. CDR3 nucleotides: TGTGCCAGCAGCTCAGCCGGAGGACGATATAGCAATCAGCCCCAGCATTTT. Full variable domain (remainder filled in from reference TRBV7-9 and TRBJ1-5): DTGVSQNPRHKITKRGQNVTFRCDPISEHNRLYWYRQTLGQGPEFLTYFQNEAQLEKSRLLSDRFSAERPKGSFSTLEIQRTEQGDSAMYLCASSSAGGRYSNQPQHFGDGTRLSIL.

This clone has a single count. CDR3 region: CASSLGVGSSSGNTIYF. In DNA, the CDR3 is TGTGCCAGCAGCTTGGGTGTGGGTTCGAGCTCTGGAAACACCATATATTTT. The genes are TRBV5-6 and TRBJ1-3; no reliable D call. Trimming removed 0 bases at V and 0 bases at J, with 13 bases between. This CDR3 is 17 amino acids long. Germline values: CDR1 SGHDT, CDR2 YYEEEE.

The rearrangement joins TRBV7-9 to TRBJ1-5, with unresolved D. Trimming removed 8 bases from V and 1 base from J, with 9 bases in between. Germline assignment: CDR1 SEHNR and CDR2 FQNEAQ (reference sequence). This CDR3 is built from 13 residues. CDR3 in DNA: TGTGCCAGCCGCGGGGAAAGCAATCAGCCCCAGCATTTT. Protein: CASRGESNQPQHF.

The chain couples TRBV27 to TRBJ1-5; D is undetermined. The CDR3 is made up of 14 amino acids. V lost 4 bases and J 2 bases, leaving 9 bases between the germline ends. From germline, CDR1 is MNHEY and CDR2 SMNVEV (reference sequence). The CDR3: CASSYGSGNQPQHF. The CDR3 DNA reads TGTGCCAGCAGTTATGGATCGGGCAATCAGCCCCAGCATTTT.

With respect to this clone: The same CDR3 can be traced to other DNA sequences in this sample. V and J are TRBV4-1 and TRBJ1-5; D is ambiguous. CDR3 size: 13 residues. CDR1 and CDR2 from the germline V gene are MGHRA and YSYEKL. Trimming took off 0 bases at V and 4 bases at J, with 4 bases between the two ends. CDR3 nucleotides: TGCGCCAGCAGCCAAGATGGAAATCAGCCCCAGCATTTT. Translated: CASSQDGNQPQHF.

The CDR3 sequence is CASSQDKLAENTDTQYF. The DNA of the CDR3 is TGCGCCAGCAGCCAAGATAAACTAGCGGAAAACACAGATACGCAGTATTTT. The chain combines TRBV4-1 with TRBJ2-3, with 8 bases matching TRBD2. The germline V gene has CDR1 MGHRA and CDR2 YSYEKL. The ends lost 0 bases at V and 2 bases at J; junction bases unmatched: 7. CDR3 length: 17 residues.

The V and J genes are TRBV30 and TRBJ2-7; D unresolved. The CDR3 spans 13 residues. Germline CDR1 reads GTSNPN; CDR2 reads SVGIG (reference sequence). V dropped 3 bases and J dropped 0 bases, with 9 bases sitting between them. CDR3 in amino acids: CAWRPQSSYEQYF. CDR3 coding DNA: TGTGCCTGGAGGCCACAGAGCTCCTACGAGCAGTACTTC.

The J gene is TRBJ2-7, the V gene TRBV10-3; 7 bases map to TRBD1. Trimming removed 5 bases from V and 5 bases from J; junction bases left unmatched: 0. Germline V gives CDR1 ENHRY, CDR2 SYGVKD. This CDR3 comprises 11 residues. The CDR3 sequence: CAISTGDEQYF. CDR3 nucleotide sequence: TGTGCCATCAGTACAGGGGACGAGCAGTACTTC.

The V and J genes are TRBV15 and TRBJ1-2; D unclear. Trimming shortened V by 0 bases and J by 4 bases, and 15 bases separated the two germline ends. The CDR3 has 16 residues. Germline lookup yields CDR1 LNHNV and CDR2 YYDKDF (reference sequence). CDR3 in DNA: TGTGCCACCAGCAGAGATGTGAACAGTGCCTTCTATGGCTACACCTTC. The encoded protein is CATSRDVNSAFYGYTF.

The chain is built from TRBV18 and TRBJ1-1; a weak D match, TRBD1 (5 bases). V lost 0 bases and J 3 bases, leaving 8 bases between the germline ends. This CDR3 contains 14 residues. The V gene's germline CDR1 is KGHSH and CDR2 LQKENI. CDR3 sequence: CASSPPTGDTEAFF. In nucleotides, the CDR3 is TGTGCCAGCTCACCACCGACGGGGGACACTGAAGCTTTCTTT.

Comment on this clone: In the same sample, other DNA sequences code for this CDR3. This sequence joins TRBV9 and TRBJ2-1; 8 nucleotides match TRBD2. With V trimmed by 3 bases and J by 2 bases, 4 bases remained unmatched. This CDR3 region has 15 residues. Germline CDR1 and CDR2: SGDLS and YYNGEE. CDR3 region: CASSGSGSAYNEQFF. The CDR3 DNA follows: TGTGCCAGCAGCGGAAGCGGGAGTGCCTACAATGAGCAGTTCTTC.

This clone appeared a single time. The V gene is TRBV7-3, the J gene TRBJ2-2; 7 bases line up with TRBD1. V gave up 2 bases and J gave up 4 bases; unmatched junction bases: 10. This CDR3 has 17 residues. Germline lookup yields CDR1 SGHTA and CDR2 FQGTGA. The CDR3 nucleotides read TGTGCCAGCAGCTTATTAAACACAGGGGAAAGCACCGGGGAGCTGTTTTTT. Amino acid sequence: CASSLLNTGESTGELFF.

About this clone itself: A junction end diverges from the germline sequence, so it may reflect a read error. This chain uses TRBV2 with TRBJ1-3; a weak D match, TRBD1 (6 bases). Germline V gene sequence: CDR1 SNHLY, CDR2 FYNNEI. The CDR3 is made up of 14 amino acids. The DNA of the CDR3 is TGTGCCAGCATTGAACCAGGGGATTGGAACACCATATATTTT. Amino acid sequence: CASIEPGDWNTIYF.

The V call is TRBV9, the J call TRBJ2-3, with D possibly matching TRBD2 (5 bases). CDR1 and CDR2 (germline): SGDLS, YYNGEE. This CDR3 region has 15 residues. V lost 3 bases to trimming and J lost 0 bases, with 11 bases between them. DNA for the CDR3: TGTGCCAGCAGCGCCGGGGTCGACAGCACAGATACGCAGTATTTT. Translating it yields CASSAGVDSTDTQYF. Combining the CDR3 with reference TRBV9 and TRBJ2-3 gives the whole variable domain DSGVTQTPKHLITATGQRVTLRCSPRSGDLSVYWYQQSLDQGLQFLIQYYNGEERAKGNILERFSAQQFPDLHSELNLSSLELGDSALYFCASSAGVDSTDTQYFGPGTRLTVL.

The chain carries TRBV27 and TRBJ2-7; TRBD2 matches at 10 bases. The germline CDR1 and CDR2 sequences are MNHEY and SMNVEV (reference sequence). This CDR3 contains 16 residues. The ends lost 3 bases at V and 2 bases at J; junction bases unmatched: 7. CDR3 residues: CASSFTITSGTYEQYF. The CDR3 bases are TGTGCCAGCAGTTTTACGATCACTAGCGGGACCTACGAGCAGTACTTC.